This T cell receptor beta chain is drawn from a study of beta chain features in type 1 diabetes. The overall study: The number of sorted cells examined across all samples was roughly 100,000,000.

Investigators reverse transcribed all isolated RNA, so they sequenced expressed TCRB transcripts. Libraries were prepared by immunoSEQ multiplex PCR; TCRdb keeps only in-frame clonotypes and omits some of them. The sample lists 850,000 to 900,000 clones, about a sixth seen once, with 0.023% in the top ten. This clone has just a few counts. As yet, its antigen is unknown. Findings and limits, study-wide: Moderate but significant shortening of TCRB CDR3s was recorded in all four CD4+ subsets from Type 1 diabetes patients.

CDR1 is SNHLY and CDR2 is FYNNEI in the germline V gene. The CDR3 extends over 16 amino acids. V trimming: 4 bases; J trimming: 5 bases; junction bases outside the gene matches: 11. The origin of this receptor is a woman between 18 and 30 years old in good health. Material: naive CD4+ T cells from blood. The chain links TRBV2 to TRBJ2-1, with 7 nucleotides matching TRBD1. CDR3 region: CASSGQGAAGHNEQFF. CDR3 sequence (DNA): TGTGCCAGCAGTGGACAGGGAGCGGCCGGTCACAATGAGCAGTTCTTC.